The 21 T cell receptor beta chains presented below share a single source sample, sequenced in a study of response to subunit inactivated influenza vaccine. From the RT-PCR reads, TCRdb called clonotypes with MiXCR, one entry per CDR3 protein. The sample records under 550,000 distinct CDR3 sequences, roughly 8.2% being singletons. This specimen was PBMCs from blood, taken around 25 months after vaccination. The receptors originated from a man aged 45-69 years who received an inactivated influenza vaccine.

The chain uses TRBV3-1 and TRBJ1-4, with D unclear. The length of the CDR3 is 18 residues. Trimming stripped 1 base from V and 6 bases from J, with 21 bases between. From germline, CDR1 is LGHDT and CDR2 YNNKEL (reference sequence). The chain's CDR3 is CASSQVSLDGSVDEKLFF. The CDR3, as DNA: TGTGCCAGCAGCCAAGTTTCTCTGGACGGAAGTGTGGATGAAAAACTGTTTTTT. Together with reference TRBV3-1 and TRBJ1-4, the CDR3 gives the full variable domain: DTAVSQTPKYLVTQMGNDKSIKCEQNLGHDTMYWYKQDSKKFLKIMFSYNNKELIINETVPNRFSPKSPDKAHLNLHINSLELGDSAVYFCASSQVSLDGSVDEKLFFGSGTQLSVL.

This clonotype came up many times. The chain joins TRBV7-2 to TRBJ2-2, with D unclear. This CDR3 has 12 residues. Germline loops: CDR1 SGHTA, CDR2 FQGNSA. V was pared by 3 bases and J by 2 bases, with 1 base between. The DNA of the CDR3 is TGTGCCAGCAGCTTTAACACCGGGGAGCTGTTTTTT. It codes for CASSFNTGELFF.

The chain links TRBV20-1 to TRBJ2-1; the match to TRBD2 covers 9 bases. Germline assignment: CDR1 DFQATT and CDR2 SNEGSKA (reference sequence). Germline trimming cut 3 bases from V and 2 bases from J; bases unmatched to any gene: 5. CDR3 size: 15 residues. The CDR3 DNA follows: TGCAGTGCTAGGGGCGGGGGGGCCCCCTACAATGAGCAGTTCTTC. Amino acid sequence: CSARGGGAPYNEQFF.

This clonotype was seen only a few times. The V and J genes are TRBV7-4 and TRBJ2-1; TRBD2 is a possible D gene (6 bases). Trimming removed 1 base at V and 5 bases at J, with 15 bases between. This CDR3 region has 16 residues. Germline CDR1 SGHVT, CDR2 SQSDAQ. The CDR3: CASSLGSGESNNEQFF. The CDR3 region has the DNA TGTGCCAGCAGCTTAGGATCGGGAGAATCGAACAATGAGCAGTTCTTC.

The V and J genes are TRBV7-9 and TRBJ2-7; perhaps TRBD1 as D (5 bases). Trimming shortened V by 1 base and J by 3 bases, and 13 bases separated the two germline ends. From germline, CDR1 is SEHNR and CDR2 FQNEAQ (reference sequence). This CDR3 spans 15 amino acids. The CDR3 DNA reads as TGTGCCAGCAGCTTAGAGGGGTTTTCCAACTACGAGCAGTACTTC. This codes for CASSLEGFSNYEQYF. Full variable domain (missing parts from reference TRBV7-9 and TRBJ2-7): DTGVSQNPRHKITKRGQNVTFRCDPISEHNRLYWYRQTLGQGPEFLTYFQNEAQLEKSRLLSDRFSAERPKGSFSTLEIQRTEQGDSAMYLCASSLEGFSNYEQYFGPGTRLTVT.

The J gene is TRBJ2-3, the V gene TRBV20-1; D could derive from TRBD1 or TRBD2 (5 bases each). This CDR3 has 15 residues. V was cut by 5 bases and J by 0 bases, with 15 bases left in between. CDR1 and CDR2 (germline): DFQATT, SNEGSKA (reference sequence). The CDR3 DNA is TGCAGTGCTGGGGGACGGCTAGCAAGCACAGATACGCAGTATTTT. Encoded protein: CSAGGRLASTDTQYF.

This clonotype has more than one count but fewer than ten. The rearrangement links TRBV11-1 to TRBJ2-7; 9 positions agree with TRBD2. Germline CDR1 reads SGHAT; CDR2 reads FQDESV (reference sequence). With V trimmed by 0 bases and J by 0 bases, 9 bases remained unmatched. The CDR3 is made up of 18 amino acids. CDR3 sequence: CASSLALLAGPSSYEQYF. CDR3 sequence (DNA): TGTGCCAGCAGCTTAGCGCTCCTAGCGGGGCCCTCCTCCTACGAGCAGTACTTC. Full variable domain (remainder filled in from reference TRBV11-1 and TRBJ2-7): EAEVAQSPRYKITEKSQAVAFWCDPISGHATLYWYRQILGQGPELLVQFQDESVVDDSQLPKDRFSAERLKGVDSTLKIQPAELGDSAMYLCASSLALLAGPSSYEQYFGPGTRLTVT.

This clonotype has only a few counts. This chain joins TRBV2 and TRBJ2-1, with 8 bases identical to TRBD1. Looked up from germline, CDR1 is SNHLY and CDR2 is FYNNEI. Trimming at V came to 6 bases and at J to 8 bases, leaving 12 bases not matched to a gene. The CDR3 consists of 15 residues. The CDR3 loop reads CASRRGQGPAHEQFF. CDR3 DNA sequence: TGTGCCAGCAGGCGAGGACAGGGTCCAGCTCATGAGCAGTTCTTC.

The V call is TRBV4-2, the J call TRBJ2-7; D gene uncertain. The germline V and J ends were trimmed by 0 bases and 4 bases, with 10 bases remaining between them. In germline, CDR1 is LGHNA, CDR2 YNFKEQ. The CDR3 is 14 amino acids. DNA of the CDR3: TGTGCCAGCAGCCAAGATCAGATGGGGTACGAGCAGTACTTC. Encoded protein: CASSQDQMGYEQYF.

This sequence joins TRBV5-6 and TRBJ2-3; possibly TRBD1 or TRBD2 for D (5 bases each). The V gene's germline CDR1 is SGHDT and CDR2 YYEEEE. The CDR3 has 14 residues. V was clipped by 10 bases and J by 6 bases, with 21 bases between them. Written as DNA, the CDR3 is TGTGCCGCTCAAACCGGGACCGTAAGGGATACGCAGTATTTT. Its translation: CAAQTGTVRDTQYF.

The gene calls are TRBV5-8 and TRBJ2-5; D is undetermined. The CDR3 is made up of 15 amino acids. Germline V gene sequence: CDR1 SGHTS, CDR2 YDEGEE. Deletions cut 1 base from V and 5 bases from J, with 15 bases between. CDR3 sequence: CASSLYGGVMETQYF. The CDR3 region has the DNA TGTGCCAGCAGCTTGTATGGCGGAGTAATGGAGACCCAGTACTTC.

In this sample, this clonotype turned up a few times. This chain joins TRBV27 and TRBJ2-5, with 9 bases lining up with TRBD2. The germline V gene encodes CDR1 MNHEY and CDR2 SMNVEV (reference sequence). The CDR3 spans 16 residues. J gave up 3 bases and V 6 bases, and 11 bases lay outside the gene matches. The CDR3 region is CASRPLLTSGKETQYF. CDR3 DNA sequence: TGTGCCAGCAGACCATTACTGACTAGCGGAAAAGAGACCCAGTACTTC.

The chain is built from TRBV10-3 and TRBJ1-2; D possibly corresponds to TRBD1 (5 bases). The CDR3 is 13 amino acids. V lost 1 base to trimming and J lost 13 bases, with 16 bases between them. Germline V gives CDR1 ENHRY, CDR2 SYGVKD. CDR3 region: CAISEWGDQISTF. CDR3 nucleotides: TGTGCCATCAGTGAGTGGGGGGACCAAATTAGCACCTTC.

In this sample, this clonotype turned up a few times. The V and J genes are TRBV27 and TRBJ2-5; TRBD1 or TRBD2 may be the D gene (5 bases each). CDR1 is MNHEY and CDR2 is SMNVEV in the germline V gene (reference sequence). V was pared by 3 bases and J by 5 bases, with 16 bases between. The CDR3 extends over 15 amino acids. The CDR3 reads CASSLGVRGLETQYF. CDR3 DNA: TGTGCCAGCAGTTTGGGGGTCCGAGGTTTGGAGACCCAGTACTTC.

This clonotype has only a few counts. The chain joins TRBV13 to TRBJ2-2; TRBD2 matches 10 bases. The CDR3 extends over 17 amino acids. Germline V gene data show CDR1 as PRHDT and CDR2 as FYEKMQ (reference sequence). The trim removed 2 bases at V and 4 bases at J, leaving 7 bases unmatched. CDR3 sequence (DNA): TGTGCCAGCAGCTTAAAAAGCGGGAGGGTTACCACCGGGGAGCTGTTTTTT. It yields the protein CASSLKSGRVTTGELFF.

This chain uses TRBV10-3 with TRBJ2-7; 8 bases match TRBD1. The CDR3 is 14 residues long. CDR1 and CDR2 from the germline V gene are ENHRY and SYGVKD. V gave up 6 bases and J gave up 3 bases; unmatched junction bases: 7. The chain's CDR3 is CAIRERTGRYEQYF. For the CDR3, the DNA is TGTGCCATCAGAGAGAGGACAGGGCGCTACGAGCAGTACTTC.

This chain links TRBV29-1 with TRBJ2-7; the D gene is possibly TRBD2 (5 bases). V shed 7 bases and J shed 4 bases, with 11 bases lying between them. Germline assignment: CDR1 SQVTM and CDR2 ANQGSEA. This CDR3 is 11 amino acids long. The CDR3 here is CSGHSGYEQYF. In nucleotides, the CDR3 is TGCAGCGGCCACAGCGGTTACGAGCAGTACTTC.

The chain's CDR3 is CASSPIPGPITDTQYF. CDR3 sequence (DNA): TGTGCCAGCTCACCAATTCCGGGACCTATCACAGATACGCAGTATTTT. The chain recombines TRBV18 with TRBJ2-3; D is possibly TRBD1 or TRBD2 (5 bases each). V was pared by 2 bases and J by 2 bases, with 14 bases between. Per the germline V gene, CDR1 is KGHSH and CDR2 is LQKENI. The CDR3 has 16 residues.

This clonotype was seen repeatedly, ten times or more. The genes are TRBV11-2 and TRBJ1-2; D not resolved. Germline CDR1 SGHAT, CDR2 FQNNGV. The V gene lost 6 bases and the J gene lost 0 bases, with 8 bases spanning the gap. This CDR3 region has 13 residues. The CDR3 nucleotides read TGTGCCAGCAGTTTGGGGTCTAACTATGGCTACACCTTC. Translating it yields CASSLGSNYGYTF.

Many counts were recorded for this clonotype. The chain couples TRBV27 to TRBJ2-5; D ambiguous. Germline CDR1 is MNHEY and CDR2 is SMNVEV (reference sequence). V lost 2 bases and J 5 bases, leaving 9 bases between the germline ends. The length of the CDR3 is 13 residues. CDR3 sequence reads: CASSLVVGETQYF. In DNA, the CDR3 is TGTGCCAGCAGTTTAGTTGTCGGGGAGACCCAGTACTTC.

This clonotype was picked up a small number of times. V and J are TRBV6-2 or TRBV6-3 and TRBJ2-1; 9 bases agree with TRBD2. This CDR3 region has 16 residues. Germline-derived CDR1 and CDR2 are MNHEY and SVGEGT. Trimming took 7 bases from V and 8 from J; bases not matched to a gene: 15. CDR3 region: CASMKSGRLVLDEQFF. The CDR3 nucleotides are TGTGCCAGCATGAAGAGCGGGAGGCTAGTACTTGATGAGCAGTTCTTC.